This T cell receptor (beta chain) was observed in a study of human T cells and chemical hapten exposure. Study summary: For sensitization, 2% DPC was applied to a 2 cm by 2 cm patch of upper inner arm skin. Minor pooled library volume differences mainly drove per-sample TCR yield variation. Patch tests of 0.01% DPC on the upper back were read at 6 days.

The CDR3 has 15 residues. V was shortened by 5 bases and J by 2 bases, with 16 bases between the two germline ends. The germline V gene encodes CDR1 SGHNT and CDR2 YENEEA. This clonotype was observed a handful of times. TCRdb re-called the RACE reads with MiXCR, one entry per CDR3 protein. The data show more than 75,000 distinct CDR3 sequences, with around 9.3% seen just once and more than 2% held by the top ten. Time point defined: patch test 2, 6 weeks after DPC sensitization. Treatment noted: therapeutic diphenylcyclopropenone sensitization with weekly scalp DPC. Blood draws preceded each patch test application.

The chain employs TRBV11-3 and TRBJ2-7, with D perhaps matching TRBD1 or TRBD2 (6 bases each). The input for sequencing was whole blood, taken in connection with sensitization to the hapten diphenylcyclopropenone (DPC). The TCR comes from a woman in her forties with alopecia areata. Some clones in this sample may be carry-over from other donors' samples. The CDR3 sequence is CASSPSLRGAYEQYF. The CDR3 DNA is TGTGCCAGCAGCCCCTCCTTGAGGGGGGCCTACGAGCAGTACTTC.